Below, one TCR beta chain is given with its context. The CDR3 sequence is 16 residues long. V was clipped by 1 base and J by 0 bases; unmatched bases: 1. Germline CDR1 is MGHRA and CDR2 is YSYEKL. The data were taken from a study of cytomegalovirus exposure and HLA in healthy donors. Donors consisted of healthy bone marrow donors. PCR used 60 Vbeta primers and 13 Jbeta primers. The data were produced by immunoSEQ multiplex PCR, yet TCRdb's version contains in-frame clones alone and is incomplete. Of about 110,000 clones listed, over 65% are singletons. The sample taken for sequencing was PBMCs. The chain combines TRBV4-1 with TRBJ1-4; TRBD1 matches at 8 bases. This clonotype was obtained from a woman aged 25 to 39 in good health and CMV-seronegative. The CDR3 DNA follows: TGCGCCAGCAGCCAAGGGGACAGGACAACTAATGAAAAACTGTTTTTT. Translating gives CASSQGDRTTNEKLFF.